The 10 T cell receptor beta chains in this list originate from one sample, sequenced in a study of spatial heterogeneity in lung cancer. One entry per CDR3 protein, called by TCRdb with MiXCR from the 5' RACE reads. The sample has just under 95,000 distinct CDR3 sequences, about an eighth seen once; the top ten hold about 41%. Time point in this sample: sample taken at primary tumor resection. The material sequenced was PBMCs, taken at surgery. The receptors shown here come from a male donor with early-stage non-small cell lung cancer.

This clonotype was detected a few times. The genes are TRBV10-3 and TRBJ2-5; 8 nucleotides agree with TRBD2. CDR3 length equals 15 residues. Germline V gene sequence: CDR1 ENHRY, CDR2 SYGVKD. Trimming at V came to 4 bases and at J to 5 bases, leaving 9 bases not matched to a gene. Written as DNA, the CDR3 is TGTGCCATCAGTGTACTAGCGGAGAGGATGGAGACCCAGTACTTC. This translates into CAISVLAERMETQYF.

This clonotype was observed many times. V gene TRBV29-1 combines with J gene TRBJ1-2; D remains unclear. The CDR3 length is 12 residues. The germline V and J ends were trimmed by 6 bases and 3 bases, with 11 bases remaining between them. The V gene's germline CDR1 is SQVTM and CDR2 ANQGSEA. CDR3 protein: CSVERNDYGYTF. The CDR3 DNA reads as TGCAGCGTCGAACGGAATGACTATGGCTACACCTTC.

There are a few counts of this clonotype. V and J are TRBV7-6 and TRBJ2-3; TRBD2 agrees at 8 bases. The V segment lost 5 bases and the J segment 3 bases; nucleotides outside the gene matches: 16. There are 18 residues in the CDR3. Germline V lookup: CDR1 SGHVS, CDR2 FNYEAQ. In DNA, the CDR3 is TGTGCCAGCAGCCCCGAAGTGGGTAGCGGGATGGGTACAGATACGCAGTATTTT. It yields the protein CASSPEVGSGMGTDTQYF.

This chain joins TRBV7-2 and TRBJ2-1; D gene uncertain. CDR3 length: 15 amino acids. V lost 1 base and J 2 bases, leaving 9 bases between the germline ends. Germline lookup yields CDR1 SGHTA and CDR2 FQGNSA. The CDR3 spells CASSLGSATYNEQFF. The CDR3 region has the DNA TGTGCCAGCAGCTTAGGGTCGGCTACCTACAATGAGCAGTTCTTC.

The V and J genes are TRBV7-2 and TRBJ2-4, with a possible D match to TRBD1 (7 bases). CDR1 and CDR2 (germline): SGHTA, FQGNSA. The CDR3 sequence is 17 residues long. V lost 3 bases and J lost 0, with 15 bases in between. Written as DNA, the CDR3 is TGTGCCAGCAGCTTTAGTCACAGGGGACTAGCCAAAAACATTCAGTACTTC. Translating it yields CASSFSHRGLAKNIQYF.

The chain has TRBV6-2 or TRBV6-3 and TRBJ2-3; 9 positions match TRBD2. This CDR3 spans 18 amino acids. J was trimmed by 0 bases and V by 0 bases; bases with no gene match: 7. Germline values: CDR1 MNHEY, CDR2 SVGEGT. The CDR3 sequence is CASSYSASGVTSTDTQYF. Written as DNA, the CDR3 is TGTGCCAGCAGTTACTCGGCTAGCGGGGTAACTAGCACAGATACGCAGTATTTT.

This clonotype has more than one count but fewer than ten. The chain links TRBV7-3 to TRBJ1-6; no clear D. V was pared by 1 base and J by 9 bases, with 10 bases between. The CDR3 runs to 14 residues. In germline, CDR1 is SGHTA, CDR2 FQGTGA. The CDR3 bases are TGTGCCAGCAGCTTAAGTGGCGGTGGTTCACCCCTCCACTTT. Residues: CASSLSGGGSPLHF.

This clonotype was seen many times. The rearrangement links TRBV5-1 to TRBJ2-1; D is perhaps TRBD1 (6 bases). The ends were cut back, 4 bases at V and 6 bases at J, with 17 bases in the middle. There are 15 residues in the CDR3. Germline-derived CDR1 and CDR2 are SGHRS and YFSETQ. The CDR3 reads CASSLRDTQTNEQFF. The CDR3 region has the DNA TGCGCCAGCAGCCTCCGGGACACCCAAACCAATGAGCAGTTCTTC.

The J gene is TRBJ1-1, the V gene TRBV18; D uncertain. CDR3 length equals 13 residues. Germline V gene data show CDR1 as KGHSH and CDR2 as LQKENI. V lost 4 bases to trimming and J lost 4 bases, with 10 bases between them. The CDR3 is CASSLQFATEAFF. CDR3 bases: TGTGCCAGCTCACTTCAATTTGCCACTGAAGCTTTCTTT. Full variable domain (missing parts from reference TRBV18 and TRBJ1-1): NAGVMQNPRHLVRRRGQEARLRCSPMKGHSHVYWYRQLPEEGLKFMVYLQKENIIDESGMPKERFSAEFPKEGPSILRIQQVVRGDSAAYFCASSLQFATEAFFGQGTRLTVV.

The genes are TRBV27 and TRBJ2-7, with TRBD2 identical over 8 bases. In germline, CDR1 is MNHEY, CDR2 SMNVEV (reference sequence). The CDR3 runs 14 residues. V shed 4 bases and J 6 bases; nucleotides not matched to a gene: 8. CDR3 loop: CASSSGGGFFEQYF. CDR3 nucleotide sequence: TGTGCCAGCAGTTCCGGCGGGGGGTTCTTCGAGCAGTACTTC.